A single sample is the source of the 5 T cell receptor beta chains below, sequenced in a study of cytomegalovirus exposure and HLA in healthy donors. 60 Vbeta and 13 Jbeta primers were used in PCR. TCRdb's copy holds only in-frame clones and misses some; the assay was immunoSEQ multiplex PCR. The sample yields 130,000 to 150,000 clones, approximately 80% seen once. The sequenced material came from PBMCs. The receptor set was obtained from a woman in her thirties or forties in good health and CMV-seronegative.

This clone was seen more than once but under ten times. The chain carries TRBV2 and TRBJ1-4; D perhaps matches TRBD1 (6 bases). The germline V gene has CDR1 SNHLY and CDR2 FYNNEI. V dropped 6 bases and J dropped 4 bases, with 12 bases sitting between them. The CDR3 has 14 residues. In nucleotides, the CDR3 is TGTGCCAGCAGGACGGGGGGCGGTAATGAAAAACTGTTTTTT. Translating gives CASRTGGGNEKLFF.

The chain recombines TRBV10-3 with TRBJ1-2, with D tentatively TRBD1 (6 bases). The V gene's germline CDR1 is ENHRY and CDR2 SYGVKD. The V end lost 4 bases, the J end lost 6 bases, and 27 bases lay between the germline ends. This CDR3 contains 18 residues. The CDR3 coding sequence is TGTGCCATCAGTGCACTCGGGGGGGGGCGCGGTGAGGTGGATGGCTACACCTTC. Its protein product is CAISALGGGRGEVDGYTF.

The chain links TRBV19 to TRBJ2-2; D gene uncertain. Looked up from germline, CDR1 is LNHDA and CDR2 is SQIVND (reference sequence). This CDR3 has 15 amino acids. Trimming removed 5 bases at V and 4 bases at J, with 14 bases between. The CDR3 reads CASSASLGITGELFF. In DNA form, the CDR3 reads TGTGCCAGTAGTGCCTCTCTAGGTATCACCGGGGAGCTGTTTTTT.

The V and J genes are TRBV11-2 and TRBJ2-7; 9 bases align to TRBD2. The V segment lost 7 bases and the J segment 0 bases; nucleotides outside the gene matches: 1. CDR1 and CDR2 (germline): SGHAT, FQNNGV. The CDR3 runs 13 residues. The CDR3 DNA is TGTGCCAGCAATAGCGGGAGCTCCTACGAGCAGTACTTC. Translation: CASNSGSSYEQYF.

The V and J genes are TRBV7-9 and TRBJ2-1, with D perhaps TRBD1 (7 bases). The germline V and J ends were trimmed by 5 bases and 5 bases, with 19 bases remaining between them. CDR1 is SEHNR and CDR2 is FQNEAQ in the germline V gene (reference sequence). The CDR3 loop spans 16 amino acids. CDR3 sequence: CASSLEGVTGHNEQFF. The CDR3 nucleotides are TGTGCCAGCAGCCTGGAGGGAGTGACAGGGCACAATGAGCAGTTCTTC.